This T cell receptor beta chain was sequenced for a study of blood T cell repertoires in COVID-19 (dated by TCRdb to the early 2020s). A note on the overall study: Samples from collaborators originated in the United States, Italy and Spain and spanned both the acute and convalescent phases of COVID-19. The material from the prospective study consisted of cDNA or gDNA derived from T cells, B-cell-depleted T cells, or PBMCs. Deeply sampled blood TCRbeta repertoires from subjects exposed to, actively infected with, or recovered from COVID-19 were included in the dataset. A freely available public database, intended as a resource for researchers studying the immune response to SARS-CoV-2, is where the repertoires were released. The samples were drawn from the first 160 participants of the ongoing ImmuneRACE study and from under 1,500 subjects provided by 6 global collaborators. The sample metadata nearly always contained a de-identified subject ID, COVID-19 status, age in years and sex. HLA class I and class II types, where available, came from metadata supplied by the sample provider rather than from assay-based typing. On the study overall, not on this receptor specifically: How much clinical and demographic metadata was included differed by source and by participant, and the metadata was provided uncurated.

TCRbeta CDR3 regions were amplified from genomic DNA by means of the immunoSEQ Assay, a bias-controlled multiplex PCR. Turning to the authors' computational methods: Nucleated cell counts per sample were estimated from amplification of reference gene primers within the assay. Sequence reads were collapsed and filtered to measure the absolute abundance of every unique TCRbeta CDR3 rearrangement. For each sample, productive Simpson clonality was calculated as the square root of Simpson's diversity index over productive rearrangements. TCRdb holds this immuneACCESS table with in-frame rearrangements only. Some clones are missing; in checked studies, unresolved V genes explain under half, and the rest has no known cause. That table furnishes V, J and clone size, whereas the DNA furnished D and trimming. The sample table holds hundreds of thousands of clones, of which roughly 85% were seen once. The top ten constitute around 5% of the sample.

Note on this clone: What this receptor recognizes is not known. Base qualities are missing; no much larger clone stands one base away.

Participants in the prospective study were aged roughly 18 to 90 years, lived in some 24 United States geographic areas, and enrolled through a virtual design. In the prospective study, cohorts were assigned on the basis of participant-reported clinical history obtained from a screening survey and a study questionnaire. A participant counted as exposed if, within 2 weeks of entering the study, that participant had been in contact with someone who had a PCR-confirmed or clinician-diagnosed COVID-19 case. In the prospective study, mobile phlebotomists collected whole blood, serum and a nasopharyngeal or oropharyngeal swab from each participant. Additional blood draws and questionnaires over a 2-month period could optionally be provided by prospective study participants. Blood samples from the prospective study were shipped frozen or at room temperature prior to DNA extraction. V gives up 3 bases and J gives up 8 bases, and the segment between their germline ends measures 19 bases. Its CDR3 holds 16 amino acids, cysteine through phenylalanine. Only the CDR3 part of the read is kept: 48 bases, read in frame from the first base. Looking up the germline V gene (reference sequence) yields CDR1 LNHNV and CDR2 YYDKDF.

The rearranged segments are TRBV15 and TRBJ1-4; TRBD1 is a weak D gene call, 6 bases matching. Specimen: PBMCs or T cells enriched from blood (not recorded which). This sequence originates from a man aged 35 to 55 who had been exposed to COVID-19. CDR3 region: CATSSVGGLTAEKLFF. The base sequence is TGTGCCACCAGCAGTGTCGGGGGGCTCACGGCCGAAAAACTGTTTTTT. The variable domain in full, with residues beyond the CDR3 obtained from the reference TRBV15 and TRBJ1-4 genes, is DAMVIQNPRYQVTQFGKPVTLSCSQTLNHNVMYWYQQKSSQAPKLLFHYYDKDFNNEADTPDNFQSRRPNTSFCFLDIRSPGLGDTAMYLCATSSVGGLTAEKLFFGSGTQLSVL.